This T cell receptor beta chain was captured in a study of T cell responses to AZD1222 COVID-19 vaccine. Findings and limits, study-wide: Breadth and depth of Spike-specific TCRs rose after two AZD1222 doses. Donor demographics were predominantly white British with a female majority; clonal diversity may be underestimated. CD4 TCRs linked to vaccination spanned spike, dominating at 160-218 and 743-854.

The repertoire was sequenced with immunoSEQ multiplex PCR; TCRdb's copy has only in-frame clones and lacks some. Among fewer than 150,000 clones listed, about nine tenths were seen once. V dropped 4 bases and J dropped 5; count of bases not matched to a gene: 13. CDR3 size: 17 residues. CDR1 SGHKS and CDR2 YYEKEE come from the germline V gene (reference sequence). Details on this clone: Its antigen is currently unknown.

The rearrangement joins TRBV5-5 to TRBJ1-4; 8 bases map to TRBD1. Sequences were derived from peripheral blood, sampled on day 0 of AZD1222 vaccination. This receptor was identified in an adult in good health. The CDR3 DNA sequence: TGTGCCAGCAGCCCTGGACAGGGCAGAAGGGCGAATGAAAAACTGTTTTTT. As protein: CASSPGQGRRANEKLFF. Full variable domain (rest looked up from reference TRBV5-5 and TRBJ1-4): DAGVTQSPTHLIKTRGQQVTLRCSPISGHKSVSWYQQVLGQGPQFIFQYYEKEERGRGNFPDRFSARQFPNYSSELNVNALLLGDSALYLCASSPGQGRRANEKLFFGSGTQLSVL.